The 10 T cell receptor beta chains in this list originate from one sample, sequenced in a study of cytomegalovirus exposure and HLA in healthy donors. PCR employed 60 Vbeta and 13 Jbeta primers. Measured with immunoSEQ multiplex PCR; TCRdb has only the in-frame clones, and not every one. The sample carries some 200,000 clones, roughly 80% recorded once. The specimen sequenced was PBMCs. Every receptor here comes from a man aged 50 to 60 in good health and CMV-seronegative.

In this sample, this clone turned up a few times. The J gene is TRBJ1-2, the V gene TRBV6-5, with 8 nucleotides matching TRBD1. The germline gives CDR1 MNHEY, CDR2 SVGAGI. CDR3 length: 13 residues. V shed 8 bases, J shed 5 bases, and the junction held 7 bases outside the gene matches. DNA for the CDR3: TGTGCCAGCGGGCCTGACAGGGGTTATGGCTACACCTTC. Residues: CASGPDRGYGYTF.

The chain is built from TRBV21-1 and TRBJ2-2; TRBD2 is taken as the D call from the table, unchecked against the DNA. TRBV21-1 is deemed a pseudogene. CDR3 length equals 13 residues. The chain's CDR3 is CASSPLVYGELFF. In nucleotides, the CDR3 is TGTGCCAGCAGTCCCCTGGTCTACGGGGAGCTGTTTTTT.

The V and J genes are TRBV19 and TRBJ2-5; 8 nucleotides line up with TRBD1. The DNA matches TRBJ2-7 better at its end, which makes the J call doubtful. Germline V gene sequence: CDR1 LNHDA, CDR2 SQIVND (reference sequence). The CDR3 sequence is 13 residues long. The chain's CDR3 is CASSTGQGYEQYF. DNA for the CDR3: TGTGCCAGTAGTACCGGACAGGGCTACGAGCAGTACTTC.

V and J are TRBV5-6 and TRBJ2-1; 9 bases line up with TRBD1. The V gene's germline CDR1 is SGHDT and CDR2 YYEEEE. The CDR3 covers 15 residues. The V gene end was trimmed by 5 bases and the J gene end by 6 bases; junction bases not matched to a gene: 9. CDR3 in DNA: TGTGCCAGCAGTCTTCTCCGGACAGGGGCCAATGAGCAGTTCTTC. Its translation is CASSLLRTGANEQFF.

This clone has a single count. The rearrangement uses TRBV5-6 and TRBJ2-3; 7 nucleotides agree with TRBD1. Per the germline V gene, CDR1 is SGHDT and CDR2 is YYEEEE. The ends lost 5 bases at V and 1 base at J; junction bases unmatched: 7. The CDR3 runs 15 residues. The chain's CDR3 is CASRTTGFGTDTQYF. For the CDR3, the DNA is TGTGCCAGCAGAACGACAGGGTTTGGCACAGATACGCAGTATTTT.

The rearrangement links TRBV7-9 to TRBJ2-5; D gene uncertain. CDR1 is SEHNR and CDR2 is FQNEAQ in the germline V gene (reference sequence). Between the trimmed V and J ends, which lost 1 base and 5 bases, there was a span of 11 bases. The CDR3 totals 14 residues. DNA of the CDR3: TGTGCCAGCAGCTTAGGGCCATCTTCGGAGACCCAGTACTTC. Translation gives CASSLGPSSETQYF. Supplemented by reference TRBV7-9 and TRBJ2-5, the full variable domain reads DTGVSQNPRHKITKRGQNVTFRCDPISEHNRLYWYRQTLGQGPEFLTYFQNEAQLEKSRLLSDRFSAERPKGSFSTLEIQRTEQGDSAMYLCASSLGPSSETQYFGPGTRLLVL.

The chain employs TRBV6-6 and TRBJ1-5; D is possibly TRBD1 (5 bases). Germline V gives CDR1 MNHNY, CDR2 SVGAGI (reference sequence). The CDR3 is 16 amino acids. Trimming removed 0 bases at V and 4 bases at J, with 13 bases between. The CDR3 DNA sequence: TGTGCCAGCAGTTACTCCATCGGGGGGGGGAATCAGCCCCAGCATTTT. This encodes CASSYSIGGGNQPQHF.

The chain recombines TRBV7-4 with TRBJ2-1; D unclear. V lost 3 bases, J lost 7 bases, and 13 bases lay in between. The germline gives CDR1 SGHVT, CDR2 SQSDAQ. The CDR3 runs 14 residues. CDR3 amino acids: CASSLYPLMNEQFF. Here the CDR3 DNA reads TGTGCCAGCAGCTTGTACCCACTGATGAATGAGCAGTTCTTC.

A remark on this clone: Within the sample, other DNA sequences also encode this same CDR3. The gene calls are TRBV27 and TRBJ2-7; tentatively, D is TRBD2 (5 bases). The germline gives CDR1 MNHEY, CDR2 SMNVEV (reference sequence). This CDR3 comprises 13 residues. Trimming took 9 bases from V and 4 from J, leaving 16 bases between them. The chain's CDR3 is CASRRPWEYEQYF. The CDR3 bases are TGTGCCAGTAGAAGACCTTGGGAGTACGAGCAGTACTTC.

The chain combines TRBV19 with TRBJ1-1, with unresolved D. V lost 7 bases to trimming and J lost 6 bases, with 18 bases between them. From germline, CDR1 is LNHDA and CDR2 SQIVND (reference sequence). The CDR3 extends over 14 amino acids. CDR3 bases: TGTGCCAGTACCATCCGAGCGGAACTCGCTGAAGCTTTCTTT. Protein: CASTIRAELAEAFF. Variable domain in full (rest from reference TRBV19 and TRBJ1-1): DGGITQSPKYLFRKEGQNVTLSCEQNLNHDAMYWYRQDPGQGLRLIYYSQIVNDFQKGDIAEGYSVSREKKESFPLTVTSAQKNPTAFYLCASTIRAELAEAFFGQGTRLTVV.